This paragraph covers one T cell receptor beta chain sequence. Sequencing used immunoSEQ multiplex PCR; TCRdb keeps in-frame clones, though not all of them. Seen here are over 5,000 clones, about 57% observed once, and the top ten hold over 6%. This CDR3 is 17 amino acids long. The data originate from a study of neoadjuvant anti-PD-1 for oral cavity cancer. The overall study: Non-progressing patients received a fourth nivolumab dose near day 43, then surgery on days 50-56.

Time point meaning: after neoadjuvant nivolumab, at surgical resection. Patients had newly diagnosed, untreated stage II-IVA oral cavity squamous cell carcinoma. The source of this sequence is a person between 40 and 80 years old with oral cavity squamous cell carcinoma. The chain employs TRBV21-1 and TRBJ2-2; the table's D call TRBD2 went unverified against the DNA. TRBV21-1 is described as a pseudogene. The starting material was tumor tissue, obtained after nivolumab (anti-PD-1) treatment. The CDR3 is CASSKAGTSGNTGELFF. CDR3 bases: TGTGCCAGCAGCAAAGCCGGGACTAGCGGGAACACCGGGGAGCTGTTTTTT.